What follows are 5 T cell receptor beta chains derived from one specimen sequenced in a study of a mutant IDH1 vaccine in newly diagnosed glioma. Time point given: week 23, last vaccination. Vaccination comprised doses that each held 300 ug of mutant IDH1 20-mer peptide, plus topical imiquimod. Clones were sequenced by immunoSEQ multiplex PCR, and TCRdb holds only the in-frame ones, with some missing. The repertoire holds fewer than 45,000 clones, with about 75% as singletons. For these TCRs, the target antigens are not known. This sample comprised PBMCs, obtained from a glioma patient whose treatment included an IDH1 peptide vaccine. Receptors were obtained from a man aged 50-59 years with glioma.

The chain joins TRBV27 to TRBJ1-5, with TRBD1 matching over 9 bases. Germline lookup yields CDR1 MNHEY and CDR2 SMNVEV (reference sequence). The ends lost 6 bases at V and 6 bases at J; junction bases unmatched: 6. CDR3 length: 14 amino acids. The CDR3 region is CASSSGTGIQPQHF. As DNA, the CDR3 is TGTGCCAGCAGCTCCGGGACAGGGATTCAGCCCCAGCATTTT.

The rearrangement links TRBV9 to TRBJ1-2; TRBD1 might be the D (5 bases). Germline V gene sequence: CDR1 SGDLS, CDR2 YYNGEE. V was pared by 0 bases and J by 7 bases, with 13 bases between. The CDR3 runs to 14 residues. In DNA form, the CDR3 reads TGTGCCAGCAGCGTAGAGCCCCAGGGAAGTGGCTACACCTTC. It encodes CASSVEPQGSGYTF.

This sequence joins TRBV25-1 and TRBJ1-2, with a tentative D call TRBD1 (6 bases). V lost 8 bases and J 1 base, leaving 8 bases between the germline ends. Germline CDR1 and CDR2: MGHDK and SYGVNS. This CDR3 contains 12 residues. This chain's CDR3 is CASVGGNYGYTF. The DNA for the CDR3 is TGTGCCAGCGTAGGGGGTAACTATGGCTACACCTTC.

This chain connects TRBV29-1 to TRBJ1-6; D may be TRBD1 (5 bases). The CDR3 has 13 amino acids. Trimming shortened V by 1 base and J by 7 bases, and 8 bases separated the two germline ends. CDR1 and CDR2 (germline): SQVTM, ANQGSEA. CDR3 amino acids: CSVEVQGNSPLHF. The CDR3, as DNA: TGCAGCGTTGAAGTCCAGGGAAATTCACCCCTCCACTTT.

The chain carries TRBV5-6 and TRBJ1-4; D is undetermined. The germline V gene has CDR1 SGHDT and CDR2 YYEEEE. Between the trimmed V and J ends, which lost 0 bases and 0 bases, there was a span of 12 bases. The CDR3 extends over 17 amino acids. The CDR3 DNA sequence: TGTGCCAGCAGCTTGGAGTCCGCGGGAGCAACTAATGAAAAACTGTTTTTT. Its protein product is CASSLESAGATNEKLFF.